The T cell receptor beta chain under discussion was sequenced for a study of cytotoxic CD8 clonotypes in ibrutinib-treated CLL. TCRdb keeps only in-frame clones here, not all; method: immunoSEQ multiplex PCR. In the table there are around 330,000 clones, around 66% of which are singletons. Regarding the study as a whole: Clonality increased at ibrutinib response and stayed stable in sustained remission. At progression, however, it fell back toward baseline.

V was pared by 6 bases and J by 8 bases, with 14 bases between. Germline lookup yields CDR1 MNHNS and CDR2 SASEGT. This CDR3 is 13 amino acids long. Concerning this clone itself: Its antigen is unidentified.

Source: PBMCs, taken after 36 months of ibrutinib treatment. The rearrangement joins TRBV6-1 to TRBJ1-5; tentative D call: TRBD1 (6 bases). The TCR sequence derives from a human donor with chronic lymphocytic leukemia. Here the CDR3 reads CASSESGEEPQHF. The CDR3 DNA is TGTGCCAGCAGCGAGTCAGGGGAAGAGCCCCAGCATTTT.